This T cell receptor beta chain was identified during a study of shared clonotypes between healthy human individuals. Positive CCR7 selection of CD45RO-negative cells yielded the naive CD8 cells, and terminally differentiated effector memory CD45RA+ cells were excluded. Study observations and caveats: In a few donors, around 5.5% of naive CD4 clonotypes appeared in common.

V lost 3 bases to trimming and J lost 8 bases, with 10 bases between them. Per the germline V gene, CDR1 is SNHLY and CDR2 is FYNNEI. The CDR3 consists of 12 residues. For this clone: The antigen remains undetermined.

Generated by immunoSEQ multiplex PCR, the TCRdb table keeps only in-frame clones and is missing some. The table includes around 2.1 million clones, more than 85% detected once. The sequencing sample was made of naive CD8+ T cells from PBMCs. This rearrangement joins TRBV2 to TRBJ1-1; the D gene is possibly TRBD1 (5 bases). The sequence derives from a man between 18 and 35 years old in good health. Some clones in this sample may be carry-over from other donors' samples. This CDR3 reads CASSEEGTEAFF. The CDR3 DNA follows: TGTGCCAGCAGTGAGGAGGGGACGGAAGCTTTCTTT.